This TCR beta chain stems from a study of cytomegalovirus exposure and HLA in healthy donors. Nominally healthy donors provided the samples, though records likely missed some immune exposures. Study-wide results and limits: The only immune exposure information that was available was CMV serostatus. In vitro checks showed that a few CMV-associated chains really do target CMV antigens.

Vbeta (60) and Jbeta (13) primers were used in the PCR. Study processing details: In a later analysis, about 9.9 million of 65 million to 80 million unique beta chains occurred in at least two donors. Clones were sequenced by immunoSEQ multiplex PCR, and TCRdb holds only the in-frame ones, with some missing. V and J calls plus clone size are reproduced from that table; the DNA served to infer D and trimming. The sample table includes about 50,000 clones. Germline CDR1 is SGHAT and CDR2 is FQNNGV. The V end was cut by 1 base, the J end by 14 bases, with 7 bases between. The CDR3 totals 10 residues. Points on this clone: The antigen is undetermined.

The source material was PBMCs. The source of this sequence is a man aged 18 to 30 in good health and CMV-seropositive. The V gene is TRBV11-2, the J gene TRBJ2-3, with D uncertain. CDR3 DNA sequence: TGTGCCAGCAGCTTAGTATCAGTGTATTTT. Translating gives CASSLVSVYF.